This T cell receptor beta chain was identified during a study of T cell responses to AZD1222 COVID-19 vaccine. Study summary: Second doses at about 4 or about 12 weeks were pooled.

About this clone itself: Its antigen is not known.

TCRdb's copy holds only in-frame clones and misses some; the assay was immunoSEQ multiplex PCR. The data show 72,000 or so clones, approximately 86% seen once. Findings and limits, study-wide: Most donors were white British, females outnumbered males, and clonal diversity was possibly underestimated. Rises in breadth and depth of Spike-specific TCRs came after two AZD1222 doses. Of spike-specific TCRs, nearly half reportedly target regions left unmutated in variants.

The TCR was taken from an adult in good health. The sample in question was peripheral blood, obtained on day 0 of AZD1222 vaccination.

The CDR3 loop is CASSFRQNTGELFF. For the CDR3, the DNA is TGTGCCAGCAGCTTCCGACAGAACACCGGGGAGCTGTTTTTT. V and J are TRBV7-6 and TRBJ2-2; D not resolved. Germline lookup yields CDR1 SGHVS and CDR2 FNYEAQ. V lost 3 bases, J lost 1 base, and 6 bases lay in between. The CDR3 has 14 residues.